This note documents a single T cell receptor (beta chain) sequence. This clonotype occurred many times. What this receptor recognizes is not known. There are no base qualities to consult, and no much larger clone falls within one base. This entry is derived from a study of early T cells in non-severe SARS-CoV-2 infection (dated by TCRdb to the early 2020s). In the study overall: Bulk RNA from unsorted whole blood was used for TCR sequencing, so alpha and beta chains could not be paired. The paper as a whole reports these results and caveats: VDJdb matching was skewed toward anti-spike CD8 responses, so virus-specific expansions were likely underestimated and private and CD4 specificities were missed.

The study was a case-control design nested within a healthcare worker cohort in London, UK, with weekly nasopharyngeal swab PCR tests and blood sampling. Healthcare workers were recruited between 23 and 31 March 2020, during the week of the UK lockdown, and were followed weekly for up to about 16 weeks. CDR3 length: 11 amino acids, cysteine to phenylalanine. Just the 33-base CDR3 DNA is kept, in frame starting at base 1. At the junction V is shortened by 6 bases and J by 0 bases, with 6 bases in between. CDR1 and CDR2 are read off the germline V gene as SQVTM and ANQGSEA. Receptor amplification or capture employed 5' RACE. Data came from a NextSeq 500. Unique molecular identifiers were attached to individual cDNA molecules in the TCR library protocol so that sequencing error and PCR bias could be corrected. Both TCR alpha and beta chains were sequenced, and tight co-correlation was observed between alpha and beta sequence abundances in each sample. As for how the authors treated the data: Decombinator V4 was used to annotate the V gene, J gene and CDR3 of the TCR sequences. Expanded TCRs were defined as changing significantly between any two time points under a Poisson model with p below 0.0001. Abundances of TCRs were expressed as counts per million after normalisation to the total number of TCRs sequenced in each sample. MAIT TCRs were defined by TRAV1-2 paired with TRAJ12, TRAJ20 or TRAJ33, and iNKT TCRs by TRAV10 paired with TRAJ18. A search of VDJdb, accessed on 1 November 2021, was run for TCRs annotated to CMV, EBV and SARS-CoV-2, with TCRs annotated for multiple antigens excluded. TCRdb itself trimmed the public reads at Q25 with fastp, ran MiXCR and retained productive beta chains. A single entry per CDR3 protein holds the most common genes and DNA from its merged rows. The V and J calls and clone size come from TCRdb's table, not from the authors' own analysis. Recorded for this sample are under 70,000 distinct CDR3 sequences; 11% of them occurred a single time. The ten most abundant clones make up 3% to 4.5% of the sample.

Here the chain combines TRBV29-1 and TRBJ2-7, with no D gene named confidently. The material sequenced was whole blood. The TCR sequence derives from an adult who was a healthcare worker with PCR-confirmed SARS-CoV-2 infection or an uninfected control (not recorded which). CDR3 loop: CSVVVSYEQYF. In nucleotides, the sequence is TGCAGCGTGGTCGTCTCCTACGAGCAGTACTTC.